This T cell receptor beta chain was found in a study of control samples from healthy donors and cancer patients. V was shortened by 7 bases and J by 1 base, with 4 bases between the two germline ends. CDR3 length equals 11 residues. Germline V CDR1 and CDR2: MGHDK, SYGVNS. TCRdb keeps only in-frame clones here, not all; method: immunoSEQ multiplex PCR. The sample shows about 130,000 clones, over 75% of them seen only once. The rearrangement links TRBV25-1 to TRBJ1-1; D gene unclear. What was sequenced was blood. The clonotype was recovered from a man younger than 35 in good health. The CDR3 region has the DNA TGTGCCAGCACCCAGAACACTGAAGCTTTCTTT. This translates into CASTQNTEAFF.